This T cell receptor (beta chain) comes out of a study of beta chain features in type 1 diabetes. Overall study context: The number of sorted cells examined across all samples was around 98 million.

Comments on this clone: What it binds is not known.

Germline V gives CDR1 SEHNR, CDR2 FQNEAQ (reference sequence). V gave up 3 bases and J gave up 4 bases, with 18 bases separating them. The CDR3 contains 16 residues. The study, taken as a whole, reports: PCR might preferentially amplify shorter templates, equally in patients and controls. Type 1 diabetes patients showed a moderate but significant shortening of TCRB CDR3s in all four CD4+ subsets.

What was sequenced were expressed TCRB transcripts, since all of the isolated RNA had been reverse transcribed. Profiling relied on immunoSEQ multiplex PCR, and the TCRdb table lists in-frame clones only, not all of them. The sample shows some 200,000 clones, 16% of them seen only once. This TCR derives from a man aged 25 to 40 with type 1 diabetes. The sample was naive CD4+ T cells from blood. The chain joins TRBV7-9 to TRBJ2-5; perhaps D is TRBD1 or TRBD2 (5 bases each). The chain's CDR3 is CASSLLAGTPGETQYF. In nucleotides, the CDR3 is TGTGCCAGCAGCTTGCTAGCCGGGACCCCCGGAGAGACCCAGTACTTC.